This T cell receptor beta chain was recorded in a study of Ad26.COV2.S vaccination and SARS-CoV-2 variants. Regarding treatment: approximately 18 received Ad26.COV2.S at low or high dose, single or two shots; roughly five received placebo; per-sample allocation not given. Day 63 following the first vaccine or placebo injection was when the samples were taken. The protocol was immunoSEQ multiplex PCR, while the TCRdb copy is restricted to in-frame clones and leaves out a portion. The sample includes a few hundred thousand clones, about 80% of them seen just once. The CDR3 sequence is 14 residues long. V was cut by 6 bases and J by 2 bases, with 12 bases left in between. CDR1 is SGHDT and CDR2 is YYEEEE in the germline V gene. This clone showed up just a few times.

This receptor was taken from a person between 18 and 65 years old who received the Ad26.COV2.S COVID-19 vaccine or a placebo. Here the sequenced sample was peripheral blood, taken in a trial of Ad26.COV2.S vaccine versus placebo. The chain couples TRBV5-6 to TRBJ2-1; D is undetermined. The CDR3 DNA reads as TGTGCCAGCATGGGCTACTCGACCTACAATGAGCAGTTCTTC. Protein: CASMGYSTYNEQFF. The full variable domain, in which reference TRBV5-6 and TRBJ2-1 provide the parts outside the CDR3, is DAGVTQSPTHLIKTRGQQVTLRCSPKSGHDTVSWYQQALGQGPQFIFQYYEEEERQRGNFPDRFSGHQFPNYSSELNVNALLLGDSALYLCASMGYSTYNEQFFGPGTRLTVL.